This T cell receptor beta chain was observed in a study of blood T cell repertoires in COVID-19. Across the whole study: The study drew acute and convalescent COVID-19 samples from the United States, Italy and Spain.

V lost 5 bases to trimming and J lost 3 bases; unmatched junction nucleotides: 6. The CDR3 is 15 residues long. Per the germline V gene, CDR1 is MNHEY and CDR2 is SVGEGT. Authors' processing steps: Amplification from reference gene primers served as the basis for estimated nucleated cell counts. Sequencing was performed with immunoSEQ multiplex PCR; in TCRdb, only in-frame clones are kept and a portion is missing. The V and J calls and clone size were taken over from that table, and D and trimming were inferred from the DNA. Among 340,000 or so clones listed, around 90% were seen once. The receptor was derived from a man aged 50 or older with active or convalescent COVID-19. The chain is built from TRBV6-2 or TRBV6-3 and TRBJ2-2; 7 positions match TRBD1. Sequences were obtained from peripheral blood. The CDR3 protein is CASSLQGVDTGELFF. Here the CDR3 DNA reads TGTGCCAGCAGTCTGCAGGGGGTCGACACCGGGGAGCTGTTTTTT.